Listed here is a single T cell receptor beta chain. The data were taken from a study of OX40 agonist ivuxolimab in advanced cancers. Here immunoSEQ multiplex PCR was the method, and the copy in TCRdb shows in-frame clones only, minus some. The sample has over 50,000 clones, 80% to 95% seen once. After removal of 1 base from V and 7 bases from J, the junction contained 5 bases not matched to a gene. Germline values: CDR1 LNHDA, CDR2 SQIVND (reference sequence). CDR3 length: 15 residues. This sequence originates from an adult with an advanced solid tumor such as melanoma, head and neck, liver or kidney cancer. The input for sequencing was CD4+ or CD8+ T cells sorted from blood, taken in a trial of the OX40 agonist ivuxolimab. The chain is built from TRBV19 and TRBJ1-2; 11 bases fit TRBD1. In DNA, the CDR3 is TGTGCCAGTAGTATAGGGACAGGGGGCTTCGGTGGCTACACCTTC. Translating it yields CASSIGTGGFGGYTF.